This TCR beta chain was observed in a study of OX40 agonist ivuxolimab in advanced cancers. Across the study: Patients took ivuxolimab, an agonistic anti-OX40 (CD134) antibody. Notes on the study in general: People who partly responded at 0.1-3.0 mg/kg had some of the least clonal expansion seen.

Here immunoSEQ multiplex PCR was the method, and the copy in TCRdb shows in-frame clones only, minus some. The sample lists roughly 44,000 clones, 80% occurring once. J lost 1 base, V lost 4 bases, and 7 bases had no gene match. The CDR3 runs 18 residues. Germline values: CDR1 LGHNA, CDR2 YNFKEQ. As to this clone: Its antigen is unknown.

The sample was CD4+ or CD8+ T cells sorted from blood, taken in a trial of the OX40 agonist ivuxolimab. The chain links TRBV4-2 to TRBJ2-3; 14 positions match TRBD2. The sequence derives from an adult with an advanced solid tumor such as melanoma, head and neck, liver or kidney cancer. Here the CDR3 DNA reads TGTGCCAGCAGCCTCAGACTAGCGGGAGGGTCTGGCACAGATACGCAGTATTTT. This codes for CASSLRLAGGSGTDTQYF.